These T cell receptor beta chains were read from a single sample in a study of monozygotic twins with inflammatory bowel disease. TCRdb re-called the 5' RACE reads, yielding one record per CDR3 amino acid sequence without DNA. This repertoire comprises around 150,000 distinct CDR3 sequences; its ten largest clones make up more than 2.5%. Sequencing input: blood. The source is a human donor with ulcerative colitis or Crohn's disease, or a healthy co-twin of an affected twin (not recorded which). The CDR3 runs from the conserved cysteine through the conserved F or W.

V gene: TRBV6-4; J gene: TRBJ2-1; CDR3 protein: CASSDSGLAGVNEQFF
V gene: TRBV7-2; J gene: TRBJ1-5; CDR3 protein: CTSSPGQGNQPQHF
V gene: TRBV2; J gene: TRBJ1-5; CDR3 protein: CASSRFPTGRSNQPQHF
V gene: TRBV27; J gene: TRBJ1-2; CDR3 protein: CASSPRVVSNYGYTF
V gene: TRBV5-1; J gene: TRBJ2-7; CDR3 protein: CASSSVAGDIHEQYF
V gene: TRBV12-3/TRBV12-4; J gene: TRBJ1-3; CDR3 protein: CASSSPGFINTIYF
V gene: TRBV29-1; J gene: TRBJ2-7; CDR3 protein: CSGGTGYYEQYF
V gene: TRBV15; J gene: TRBJ2-3; CDR3 protein: CATRELGTDTQYF
V gene: TRBV6-1; J gene: TRBJ2-1; CDR3 protein: CASSEALEKQFF
V gene: TRBV27; J gene: TRBJ2-2; CDR3 protein: CASSLRLPRVAGELFF
V gene: TRBV24-1; J gene: TRBJ2-3; CDR3 protein: CATSGDRNTDTQYF
V gene: TRBV27; J gene: TRBJ1-5; CDR3 protein: CASSTGGNQPQHF
V gene: TRBV12-3/TRBV12-4; J gene: TRBJ2-2; CDR3 protein: CASSLNRGDTGELFF
V gene: TRBV5-1; J gene: TRBJ2-7; CDR3 protein: CASSLGGGLAGVYEQYF
V gene: TRBV30; J gene: TRBJ1-3; CDR3 protein: CAWTPGTVGNTIYF
V gene: TRBV2; J gene: TRBJ2-5; CDR3 protein: CASSDRGREEWKETQYF
V gene: TRBV10-3; J gene: TRBJ2-7; CDR3 protein: CAISEYLTGPYEQYF
V gene: TRBV6-5; J gene: TRBJ2-7; CDR3 protein: CASGLRGGEQYF
V gene: TRBV28; J gene: TRBJ2-7; CDR3 protein: CASNPGGVDEQYF
V gene: TRBV29-1; J gene: TRBJ2-2; CDR3 protein: CSGQRQETGELFF
V gene: TRBV4-1; J gene: TRBJ1-2; CDR3 protein: CASSQAFEGQGPNYGYTF
V gene: TRBV27; J gene: TRBJ2-3; CDR3 protein: CASSHFRTDTQYF
V gene: TRBV11-2; J gene: TRBJ2-7; CDR3 protein: CASSWPSPRVQAASSYEQYF
V gene: TRBV7-9; J gene: TRBJ2-1; CDR3 protein: CASSFRGAYYNEQFF
V gene: TRBV10-3; J gene: TRBJ2-3; CDR3 protein: CAISEGTAPHTQYF
V gene: TRBV4-1; J gene: TRBJ2-2; CDR3 protein: CASSQEPPGANTGELFF
V gene: TRBV3-1; J gene: TRBJ2-2; CDR3 protein: CASSQGTSGSTGELFF
V gene: TRBV19; J gene: TRBJ1-5; CDR3 protein: CASTPGQGNSNQPQHF
V gene: TRBV18; J gene: TRBJ2-7; CDR3 protein: CASSPAREFYEQYF
V gene: TRBV6-2/TRBV6-3; J gene: TRBJ2-3; CDR3 protein: CASSYSKLAGGTDTQYF
V gene: TRBV5-1; J gene: TRBJ2-7; CDR3 protein: CASSRGLAGGSGYEQYF
V gene: TRBV7-8; J gene: TRBJ2-1; CDR3 protein: CASSLEGIEQFF
V gene: TRBV28; J gene: TRBJ1-2; CDR3 protein: CASSSTNDRGYGYTF
V gene: TRBV5-1; J gene: TRBJ2-1; CDR3 protein: CASSLGTSGIFEQFF
V gene: TRBV18; J gene: TRBJ2-2; CDR3 protein: CASSQKGTATGELFF
V gene: TRBV5-6; J gene: TRBJ2-5; CDR3 protein: CASSPGQGVPGTQYF
V gene: TRBV11-3; J gene: TRBJ1-1; CDR3 protein: CASSFGDTEAFF
V gene: TRBV7-2; J gene: TRBJ1-1; CDR3 protein: CASSLGAGGHTEAFF
V gene: TRBV7-8; J gene: TRBJ2-5; CDR3 protein: CASTFTGVGNDKETQYF
V gene: TRBV20-1; J gene: TRBJ2-1; CDR3 protein: CSARESAGGKQFF
V gene: TRBV20-1; J gene: TRBJ1-5; CDR3 protein: CSARGGRDQPQHF
V gene: TRBV9; J gene: TRBJ2-1; CDR3 protein: CASSVGVAGGNYNEQFF
V gene: TRBV20-1; J gene: TRBJ1-5; CDR3 protein: CSARGWGNQPQHF
V gene: TRBV12-3/TRBV12-4; J gene: TRBJ2-1; CDR3 protein: CASSFGTGIWGEQFF
V gene: TRBV7-3; J gene: TRBJ2-6; CDR3 protein: CASSPTRTDSSGANVLTF
V gene: TRBV6-2/TRBV6-3; J gene: TRBJ1-1; CDR3 protein: CASSFRGRSTEAFF
V gene: TRBV29-1; J gene: TRBJ1-3; CDR3 protein: CSASGTETTIYF
V gene: TRBV18; J gene: TRBJ2-3; CDR3 protein: CASSPLWGPAGDTQYF
V gene: TRBV20-1; J gene: TRBJ1-5; CDR3 protein: CSAFGQRNSNQPQHF
V gene: TRBV20-1; J gene: TRBJ2-3; CDR3 protein: CSARDSWEGYTDTQYF
V gene: TRBV9; J gene: TRBJ2-1; CDR3 protein: CASSPRPSSYNEQFF
V gene: TRBV18; J gene: TRBJ1-2; CDR3 protein: CASSETWRVDGYTF
V gene: TRBV6-4; J gene: TRBJ2-2; CDR3 protein: CASSATGTGRELFF
V gene: TRBV10-2; J gene: TRBJ2-5; CDR3 protein: CASSEFSASDQETQYF
V gene: TRBV5-1; J gene: TRBJ2-3; CDR3 protein: CASSLDDRATDTQYF